This TCR beta chain was identified in a study of T-cell memory formation after mild COVID-19. Study-wide points: Day 15 to 85 contracting clones showed balanced CD4/CD8; later expanders leaned CD4+. CD4+ contracting clones were found mainly in CM and EM, and CD8+ ones in EMRA.

TCRalpha and TCRbeta libraries used 5'RACE with constant-segment primers and UMIs. A single record per CDR3 protein comes from TCRdb applying MiXCR to the 5' RACE reads. Of around 250,000 distinct CDR3 sequences in the sample, over 15% were seen once. This clonotype came up once. What it binds is not known. V lost 3 bases to trimming and J lost 1 base, with 14 bases between them. The CDR3 is 16 amino acids. Germline V gene lookup returns CDR1 SGHTA and CDR2 FQGNSA. The sequenced material came from PBMCs or a T cell subset sorted from them (not recorded which). The receptor was derived from a young man who had mild COVID-19 (a few samples of this study predate the infection). Cell type and time point are not known. The chain combines TRBV7-2 with TRBJ2-3, with TRBD1 as a possible D gene (6 bases). The CDR3 sequence is CASSLNRDAGTDTQYF. The CDR3 DNA sequence: TGTGCCAGCAGCTTGAACAGGGACGCGGGCACAGATACGCAGTATTTT. Filled out from reference TRBV7-2 and TRBJ2-3, the complete variable domain reads GAGVSQSPSNKVTEKGKDVELRCDPISGHTALYWYRQSLGQGLEFLIYFQGNSAPDKSGLPSDRFSAERTGGSVSTLTIQRTQQEDSAVYLCASSLNRDAGTDTQYFGPGTRLTVL.